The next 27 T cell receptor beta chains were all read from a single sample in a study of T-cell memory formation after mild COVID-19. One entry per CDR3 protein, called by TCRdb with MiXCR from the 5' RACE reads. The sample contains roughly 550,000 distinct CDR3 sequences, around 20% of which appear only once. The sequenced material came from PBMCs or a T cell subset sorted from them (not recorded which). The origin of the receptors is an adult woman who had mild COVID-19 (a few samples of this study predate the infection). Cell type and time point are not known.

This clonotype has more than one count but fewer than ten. This chain's CDR3 is CASRRQTRTETQYF. CDR3 nucleotides: TGTGCCAGCAGACGACAAACCCGGACGGAGACCCAGTACTTC. The genes are TRBV2 and TRBJ2-5, with D unclear. V dropped 6 bases and J dropped 5 bases, with 16 bases sitting between them. From germline, CDR1 is SNHLY and CDR2 FYNNEI. The CDR3 loop spans 14 amino acids.

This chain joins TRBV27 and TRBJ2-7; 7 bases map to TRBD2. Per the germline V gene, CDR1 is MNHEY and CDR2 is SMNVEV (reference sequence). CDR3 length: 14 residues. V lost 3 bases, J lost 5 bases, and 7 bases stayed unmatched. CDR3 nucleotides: TGTGCCAGCAGTTTGTCTAGCGGTACCCACGAGCAGTACTTC. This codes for CASSLSSGTHEQYF.

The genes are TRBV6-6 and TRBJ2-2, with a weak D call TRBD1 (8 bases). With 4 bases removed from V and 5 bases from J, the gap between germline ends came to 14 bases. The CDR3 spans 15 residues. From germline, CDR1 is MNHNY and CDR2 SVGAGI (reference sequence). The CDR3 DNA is TGTGCCAGCAGTTCATACAGGGGGGGGACCGGGGAGCTGTTTTTT. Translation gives CASSSYRGGTGELFF.

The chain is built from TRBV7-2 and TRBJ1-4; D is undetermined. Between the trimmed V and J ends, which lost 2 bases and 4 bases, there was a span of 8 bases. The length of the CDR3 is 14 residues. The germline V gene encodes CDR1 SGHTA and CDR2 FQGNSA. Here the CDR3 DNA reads TGTGCCAGCAGCTTAAGGCGGAGTAATGAAAAACTGTTTTTT. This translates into CASSLRRSNEKLFF.

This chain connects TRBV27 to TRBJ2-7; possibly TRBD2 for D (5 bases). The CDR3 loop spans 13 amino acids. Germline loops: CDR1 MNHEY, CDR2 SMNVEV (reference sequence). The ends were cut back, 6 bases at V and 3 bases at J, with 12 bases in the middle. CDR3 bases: TGTGCCAGCAGCTATTTGAGGGACTACGAGCAGTACTTC. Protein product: CASSYLRDYEQYF.

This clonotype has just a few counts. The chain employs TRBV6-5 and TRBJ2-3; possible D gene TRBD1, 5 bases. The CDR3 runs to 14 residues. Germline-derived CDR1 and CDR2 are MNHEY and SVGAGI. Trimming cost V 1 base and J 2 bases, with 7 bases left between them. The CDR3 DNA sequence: TGTGCCAGCAGTTACTTCAGGGACACAGATACGCAGTATTTT. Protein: CASSYFRDTDTQYF.

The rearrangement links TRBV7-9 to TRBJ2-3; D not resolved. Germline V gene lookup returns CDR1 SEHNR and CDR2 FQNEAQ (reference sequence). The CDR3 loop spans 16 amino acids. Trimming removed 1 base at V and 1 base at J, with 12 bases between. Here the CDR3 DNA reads TGTGCCAGCAGCTTAGTCTCAGGCCGCGGCACAGATACGCAGTATTTT. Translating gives CASSLVSGRGTDTQYF.

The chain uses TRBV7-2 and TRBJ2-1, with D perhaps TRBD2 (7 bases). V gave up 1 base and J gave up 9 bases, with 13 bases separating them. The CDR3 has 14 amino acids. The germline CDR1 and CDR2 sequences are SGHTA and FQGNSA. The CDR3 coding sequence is TGTGCCAGCAGCTTAGTAAGGGGGGGCGCTGAGCAGTTCTTC. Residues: CASSLVRGGAEQFF. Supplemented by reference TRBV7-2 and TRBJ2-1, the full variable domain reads GAGVSQSPSNKVTEKGKDVELRCDPISGHTALYWYRQSLGQGLEFLIYFQGNSAPDKSGLPSDRFSAERTGGSVSTLTIQRTQQEDSAVYLCASSLVRGGAEQFFGPGTRLTVL.

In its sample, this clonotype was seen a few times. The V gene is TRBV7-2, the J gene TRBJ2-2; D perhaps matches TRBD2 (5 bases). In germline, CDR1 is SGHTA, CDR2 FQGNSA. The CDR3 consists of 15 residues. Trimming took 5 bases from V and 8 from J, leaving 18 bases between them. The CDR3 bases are TGTGCCAGCAGCCCCGGACTTCCTGAGGCAGGGGAGCTGTTTTTT. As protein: CASSPGLPEAGELFF.

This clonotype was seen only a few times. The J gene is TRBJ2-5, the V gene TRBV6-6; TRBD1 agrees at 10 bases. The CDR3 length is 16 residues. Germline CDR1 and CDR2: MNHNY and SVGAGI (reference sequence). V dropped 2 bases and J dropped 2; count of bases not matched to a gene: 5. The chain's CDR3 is CASSYVGQGGQETQYF. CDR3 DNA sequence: TGTGCCAGCAGTTACGTCGGACAGGGGGGGCAAGAGACCCAGTACTTC.

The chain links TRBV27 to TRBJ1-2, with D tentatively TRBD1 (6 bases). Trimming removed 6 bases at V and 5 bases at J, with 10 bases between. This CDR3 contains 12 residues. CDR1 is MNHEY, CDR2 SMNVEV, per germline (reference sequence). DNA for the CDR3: TGTGCCAGCAGGAGGGGGGGGTATGGCTACACCTTC. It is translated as CASRRGGYGYTF.

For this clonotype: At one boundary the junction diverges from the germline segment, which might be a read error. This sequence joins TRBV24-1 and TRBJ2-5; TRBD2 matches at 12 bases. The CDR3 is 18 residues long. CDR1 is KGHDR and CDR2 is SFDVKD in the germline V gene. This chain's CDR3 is CATSDPGLAGGPQETRYF. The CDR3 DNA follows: TGTGCCACCAGTGACCCCGGGCTAGCGGGGGGGCCTCAGGAGACCCGGTACTTC.

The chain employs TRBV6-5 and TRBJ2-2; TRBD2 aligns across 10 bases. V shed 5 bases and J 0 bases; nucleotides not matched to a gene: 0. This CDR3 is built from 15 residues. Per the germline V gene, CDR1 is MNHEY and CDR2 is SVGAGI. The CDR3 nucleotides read TGTGCCAGCAGTGGACTAGCGGCGAACACCGGGGAGCTGTTTTTT. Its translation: CASSGLAANTGELFF.

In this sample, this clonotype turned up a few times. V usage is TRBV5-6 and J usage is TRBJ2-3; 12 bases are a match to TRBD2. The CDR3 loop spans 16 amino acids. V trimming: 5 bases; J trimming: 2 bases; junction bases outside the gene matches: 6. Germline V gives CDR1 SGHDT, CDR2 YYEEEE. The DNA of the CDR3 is TGTGCCAGCAGTTGGACTAGCGGGGATCTCACAGATACGCAGTATTTT. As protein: CASSWTSGDLTDTQYF.

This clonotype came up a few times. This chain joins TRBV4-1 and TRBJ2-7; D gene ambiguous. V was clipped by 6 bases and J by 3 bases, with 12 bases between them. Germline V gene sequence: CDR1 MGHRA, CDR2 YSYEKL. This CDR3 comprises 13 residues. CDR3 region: CASSSIHFYEQYF. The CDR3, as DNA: TGCGCCAGCAGTTCGATTCACTTCTACGAGCAGTACTTC.

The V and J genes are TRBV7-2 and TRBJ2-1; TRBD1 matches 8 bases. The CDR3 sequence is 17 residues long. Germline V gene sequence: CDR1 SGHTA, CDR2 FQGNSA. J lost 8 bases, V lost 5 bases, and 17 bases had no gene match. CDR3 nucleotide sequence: TGTGCCAGCAGCCTCCTCGGACAGGGTCATTCCCCTCATGAGCAGTTCTTC. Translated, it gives CASSLLGQGHSPHEQFF.

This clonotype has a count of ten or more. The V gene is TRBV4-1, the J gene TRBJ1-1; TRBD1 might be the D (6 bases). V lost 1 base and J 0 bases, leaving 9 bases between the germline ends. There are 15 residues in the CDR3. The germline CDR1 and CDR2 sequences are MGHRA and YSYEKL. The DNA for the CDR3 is TGCGCCAGCAGCCAAGGTGGACAGTTGAACACTGAAGCTTTCTTT. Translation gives CASSQGGQLNTEAFF.

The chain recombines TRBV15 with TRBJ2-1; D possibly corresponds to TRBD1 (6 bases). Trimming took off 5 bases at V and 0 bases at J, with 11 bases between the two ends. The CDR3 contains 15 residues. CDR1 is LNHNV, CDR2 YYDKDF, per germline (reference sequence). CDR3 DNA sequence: TGTGCCACCAGCGGACAGCGAAGCTCCTACAATGAGCAGTTCTTC. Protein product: CATSGQRSSYNEQFF.

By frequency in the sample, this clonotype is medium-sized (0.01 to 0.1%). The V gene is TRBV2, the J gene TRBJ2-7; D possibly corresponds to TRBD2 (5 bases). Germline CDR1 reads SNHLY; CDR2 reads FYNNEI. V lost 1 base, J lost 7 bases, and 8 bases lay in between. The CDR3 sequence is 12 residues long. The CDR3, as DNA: TGTGCCAGCAGTGAAGAGCCGGGGGAGCAGTACTTC. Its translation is CASSEEPGEQYF.

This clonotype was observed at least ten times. The CDR3 sequence: CASSFANSGPYEQYF. As DNA, the CDR3 is TGTGCCAGCAGCTTCGCTAATTCAGGACCTTACGAGCAGTACTTC. The chain uses TRBV7-2 and TRBJ2-7; the D is unclear. V was cut by 3 bases and J by 4 bases, with 16 bases left in between. Germline CDR1 reads SGHTA; CDR2 reads FQGNSA. This CDR3 has 15 amino acids.

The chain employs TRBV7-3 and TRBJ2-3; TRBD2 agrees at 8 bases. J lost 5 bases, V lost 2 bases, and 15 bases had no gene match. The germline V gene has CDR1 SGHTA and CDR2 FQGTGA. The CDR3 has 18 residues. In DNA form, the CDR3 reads TGTGCCAGCAGCTTAGAGCGAAGGAGACTAGCGTCAGAAGATACGCAGTATTTT. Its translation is CASSLERRRLASEDTQYF.

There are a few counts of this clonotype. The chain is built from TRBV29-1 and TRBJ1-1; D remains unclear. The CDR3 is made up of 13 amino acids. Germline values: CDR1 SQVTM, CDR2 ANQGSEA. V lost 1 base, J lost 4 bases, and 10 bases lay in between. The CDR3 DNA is TGCAGCGTTGAAGTCCCCGGGAGCACTGAAGCTTTCTTT. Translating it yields CSVEVPGSTEAFF.

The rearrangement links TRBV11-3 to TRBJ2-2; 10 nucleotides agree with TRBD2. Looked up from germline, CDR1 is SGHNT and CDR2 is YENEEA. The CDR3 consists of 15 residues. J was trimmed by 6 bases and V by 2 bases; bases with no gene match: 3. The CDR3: CASSLLAGVPGELFF. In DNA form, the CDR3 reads TGTGCCAGCAGCTTACTAGCGGGAGTGCCCGGGGAGCTGTTTTTT.

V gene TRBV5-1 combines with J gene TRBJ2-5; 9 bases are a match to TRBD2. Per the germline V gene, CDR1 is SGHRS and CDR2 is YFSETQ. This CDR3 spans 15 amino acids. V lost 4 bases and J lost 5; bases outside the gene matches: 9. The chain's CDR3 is CASSTLAGYGETQYF. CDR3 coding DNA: TGCGCCAGCAGCACCCTAGCGGGGTATGGTGAGACCCAGTACTTC.

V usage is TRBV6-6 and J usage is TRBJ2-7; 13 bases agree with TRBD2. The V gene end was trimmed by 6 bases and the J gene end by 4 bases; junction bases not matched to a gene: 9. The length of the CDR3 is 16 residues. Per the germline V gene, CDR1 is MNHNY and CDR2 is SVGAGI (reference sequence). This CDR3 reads CASRPSGTSGAYEQYF. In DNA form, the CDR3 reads TGTGCCAGCAGGCCCTCCGGGACTAGCGGGGCATACGAGCAGTACTTC.

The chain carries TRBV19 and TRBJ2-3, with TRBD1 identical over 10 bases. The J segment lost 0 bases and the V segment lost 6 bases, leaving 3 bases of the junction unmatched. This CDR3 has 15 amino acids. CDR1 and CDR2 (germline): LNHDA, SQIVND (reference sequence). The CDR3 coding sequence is TGTGCCAGTAGGCGGACAGGGGGTAGCACAGATACGCAGTATTTT. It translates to CASRRTGGSTDTQYF.

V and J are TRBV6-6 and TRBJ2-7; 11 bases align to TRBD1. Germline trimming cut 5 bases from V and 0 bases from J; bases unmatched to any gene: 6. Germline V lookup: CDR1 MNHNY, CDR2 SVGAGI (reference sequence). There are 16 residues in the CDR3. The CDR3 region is CASSRTGGMSSYEQYF. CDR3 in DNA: TGTGCCAGCAGTCGGACAGGGGGCATGAGCTCCTACGAGCAGTACTTC.